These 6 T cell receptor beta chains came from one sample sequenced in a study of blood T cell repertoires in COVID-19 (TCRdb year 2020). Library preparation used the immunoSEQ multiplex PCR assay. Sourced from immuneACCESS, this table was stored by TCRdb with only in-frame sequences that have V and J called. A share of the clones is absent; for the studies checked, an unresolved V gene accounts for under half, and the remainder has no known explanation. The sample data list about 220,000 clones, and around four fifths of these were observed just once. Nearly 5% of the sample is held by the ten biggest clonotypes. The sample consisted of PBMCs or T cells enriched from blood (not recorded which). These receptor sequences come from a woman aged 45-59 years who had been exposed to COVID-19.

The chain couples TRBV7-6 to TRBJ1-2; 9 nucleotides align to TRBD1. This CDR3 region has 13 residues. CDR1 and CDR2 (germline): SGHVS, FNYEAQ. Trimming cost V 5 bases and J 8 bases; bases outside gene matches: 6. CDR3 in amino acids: CASSPGTGQGYTF. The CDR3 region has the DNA TGTGCCAGCAGCCCCGGGACAGGGCAAGGCTACACCTTC. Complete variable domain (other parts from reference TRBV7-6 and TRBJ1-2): GAGVSQSPRYKVTKRGQDVALRCDPISGHVSLYWYRQALGQGPEFLTYFNYEAQQDKSGLPNDRFSAERPEGSISTLTIQRTEQRDSAMYRCASSPGTGQGYTFGSGTRLTVV.

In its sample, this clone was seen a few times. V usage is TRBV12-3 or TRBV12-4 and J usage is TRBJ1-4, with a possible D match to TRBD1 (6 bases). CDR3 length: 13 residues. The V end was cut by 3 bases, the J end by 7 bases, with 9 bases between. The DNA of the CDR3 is TGTGCCAGCAGTTTTTCAGGGGCTGAAAAACTGTTTTTT. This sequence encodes CASSFSGAEKLFF.

Here the CDR3 reads CASSLGRVNSPLHF. The CDR3 region has the DNA TGTGCCAGCAGCTTGGGACGGGTTAATTCACCCCTCCACTTT. The rearrangement joins TRBV5-6 to TRBJ1-6; D remains unclear. V was clipped by 0 bases and J by 6 bases, with 7 bases between them. The CDR3 contains 14 residues. Germline V gene data show CDR1 as SGHDT and CDR2 as YYEEEE.

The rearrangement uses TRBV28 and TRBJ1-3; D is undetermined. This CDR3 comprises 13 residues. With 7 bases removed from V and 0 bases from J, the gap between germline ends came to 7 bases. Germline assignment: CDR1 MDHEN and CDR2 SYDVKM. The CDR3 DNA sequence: TGTGCCAGCAACACCCACTCTGGAAACACCATATATTTT. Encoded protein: CASNTHSGNTIYF. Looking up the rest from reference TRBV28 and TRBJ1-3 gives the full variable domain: DVKVTQSSRYLVKRTGEKVFLECVQDMDHENMFWYRQDPGLGLRLIYFSYDVKMKEKGDIPEGYSVSREKKERFSLILESASTNQTSMYLCASNTHSGNTIYFGEGSWLTVV.

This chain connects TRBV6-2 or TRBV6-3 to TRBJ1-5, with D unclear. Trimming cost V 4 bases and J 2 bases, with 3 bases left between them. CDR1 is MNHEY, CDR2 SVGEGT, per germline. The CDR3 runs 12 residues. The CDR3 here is CASSSGNQPQHF. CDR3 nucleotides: TGTGCCAGCAGTTCGGGCAATCAGCCCCAGCATTTT.

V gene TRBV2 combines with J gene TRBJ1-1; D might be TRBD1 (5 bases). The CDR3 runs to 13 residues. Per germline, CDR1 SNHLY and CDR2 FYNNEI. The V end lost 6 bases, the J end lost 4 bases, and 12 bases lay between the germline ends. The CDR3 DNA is TGTGCCAGCAGGGCCGGGAGGGGCACTGAAGCTTTCTTT. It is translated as CASRAGRGTEAFF.